The 7 T cell receptor beta chains listed next were all sequenced from one sample in a study of T cells in Graves' hyperthyroidism and ophthalmopathy. It was RNA transcripts that yielded the amplified TCR beta CDR3 regions. Researchers ran a first-round RT-PCR on the TCR CDR3 using the HTBI primer set. MiXCR was run by TCRdb on the multiplex PCR reads, yielding one entry per CDR3 protein. The sample carries nearly 600,000 distinct CDR3 sequences, approximately 15% recorded once. The sequencing input was blood. The receptors were sampled from a woman younger than 35 with Graves' ophthalmopathy.

The CDR3 DNA reads TGTGCCAGTCGAGCGGGACCCTACAATGAGCAGTTCTTC. It is translated as CASRAGPYNEQFF. The chain combines TRBV6-1 with TRBJ2-1; TRBD2 matches 7 bases. Germline values: CDR1 MNHNS, CDR2 SASEGT. The CDR3 totals 13 residues. V trimming: 9 bases; J trimming: 2 bases; junction bases outside the gene matches: 4.

The chain employs TRBV4-1 and TRBJ2-3, with a tentative D call TRBD2 (5 bases). Per the germline V gene, CDR1 is MGHRA and CDR2 is YSYEKL. The CDR3 covers 16 residues. V was pared by 1 base and J by 0 bases, with 11 bases between. The CDR3: CASSQVGGRSTDTQYF. CDR3 nucleotide sequence: TGCGCCAGCAGCCAAGTCGGCGGGCGGAGCACAGATACGCAGTATTTT.

The chain couples TRBV28 to TRBJ1-3, with 9 bases identical to TRBD1. With V trimmed by 4 bases and J by 0 bases, 4 bases remained unmatched. This CDR3 contains 16 residues. The germline CDR1 and CDR2 sequences are MDHEN and SYDVKM. CDR3: CASSWDRASSGNTIYF. CDR3 bases: TGTGCCAGCAGTTGGGACAGGGCCTCCTCTGGAAACACCATATATTTT. Drawing the rest from reference TRBV28 and TRBJ1-3, the complete variable domain is DVKVTQSSRYLVKRTGEKVFLECVQDMDHENMFWYRQDPGLGLRLIYFSYDVKMKEKGDIPEGYSVSREKKERFSLILESASTNQTSMYLCASSWDRASSGNTIYFGEGSWLTVV.

V gene TRBV7-2 combines with J gene TRBJ2-1; 10 nucleotides match TRBD2. The CDR3 has 17 amino acids. Trimming took 1 base from V and 5 from J; bases not matched to a gene: 8. The germline CDR1 and CDR2 sequences are SGHTA and FQGNSA. Here the CDR3 reads CASSLEVLAGVNNEQFF. CDR3 nucleotide sequence: TGTGCCAGCAGCTTAGAGGTCCTAGCGGGAGTTAACAATGAGCAGTTCTTC.

The chain links TRBV6-1 to TRBJ2-1; TRBD2 might be the D (6 bases). Germline values: CDR1 MNHNS, CDR2 SASEGT. The length of the CDR3 is 21 residues. Trimming took 0 bases from V and 7 from J, leaving 31 bases between them. The CDR3 here is CASSEAGLGFEGGPSRNEQFF. CDR3 in DNA: TGTGCCAGCAGTGAAGCAGGATTGGGTTTTGAGGGAGGCCCCTCTCGGAATGAGCAGTTCTTC.

At least ten counts were recorded for this clonotype. J is TRBJ1-1 and V is TRBV6-1; 7 bases are shared with TRBD1. The CDR3 has 13 amino acids. Per germline, CDR1 MNHNS and CDR2 SASEGT. V was clipped by 6 bases and J by 8 bases; unmatched bases: 9. CDR3: CASSRQGPTEAFF. CDR3 DNA: TGTGCCAGCAGCCGACAGGGACCAACAGAAGCTTTCTTT.

The chain links TRBV19 to TRBJ1-2, with 10 bases aligning to TRBD1. The CDR3 is 15 amino acids. The germline gives CDR1 LNHDA, CDR2 SQIVND (reference sequence). V shed 5 bases and J 8 bases; nucleotides not matched to a gene: 11. The CDR3: CASSGSDRGSRGYTF. The CDR3 DNA reads TGTGCCAGTAGTGGATCGGACAGGGGGTCAAGGGGCTACACCTTC.